This TCR beta chain was identified during a study of blood T cells in healthy people across ages (dated by TCRdb to between 2014 and 2017). Regarding the study in general: In model experiments, roughly one uniquely barcoded TCR beta cDNA molecule per two T cells was captured by template switching. The study measured age-related changes in TCR beta repertoire diversity using deep sequencing normalized with unique cDNA molecular identifiers. The donors were divided into four age groups: young (average approximately 16 years), middle-aged (approximately 41), aged (approximately 64) and long-lived (82). To avoid experimental bias, donors of different ages were spread randomly across the sequencing lanes. Two additional independent replicas of 1 million unique cDNA reads from the same blood draw were analyzed for two donors (one aged 18 to 30 and one aged 80 or older).

The library was built by means of 5' RACE. These reads were obtained on an Illumina HiSeq 2500. A second PCR of about 6 to 11 cycles was performed with a sample-barcoded 5' primer and a J-beta primer mix. A template-switch 5' adaptor carrying 12 random nucleotides introduced a unique molecular identifier onto each TCR beta cDNA molecule. Each sample yielded at least 2.5 million CDR3-containing paired-end reads. First-strand cDNA synthesis was performed from all RNA using the Mint cDNA synthesis kit, with priming by a TRBC-specific oligonucleotide. All cDNA was treated with uracil-DNA glycosylase and then went through a first 18-cycle PCR with the universal primers M1SS and BC2_uni_R. The study's own analysis went as follows. Each sample was normalized by randomly selecting 1 million high-quality reads, each carrying a distinct molecular identifier. Reads with shared molecular identifiers were discarded instead of being binned into consensus sequences. MiTCR, set to a Q25 quality threshold and the strictest error-elimination algorithm, was used for CDR3 identification, clonotype clustering and error correction. A nonparametric unseen species model with Euler transformation was used to estimate a lower bound on total TCR beta diversity. Using fastp trimming at Q25 and MiXCR clonotype assembly, TCRdb reanalyzed the public sequencing data and kept in-frame beta chains. Rows are unified per CDR3 protein, each entry keeping the most common DNA and genes. Here the V and J calls rest on TCRdb's processing, not on the authors' analysis. A total of 630,000 or so distinct CDR3 sequences appear in this sample, 32% of them only once. The leading ten clones occupy 15% of the sample.

This clonotype was seen at least ten times. What this receptor recognizes is not known. No clone much larger than this one lies a single base away; base qualities are absent. Donors were a few dozen systemically healthy Caucasian individuals from Russia aged about 6 to 100 years. Ten milliliters of peripheral blood were drawn from each donor into EDTA-treated Vacutainer tubes. Ficoll-Paque density-gradient centrifugation was used to isolate PBMCs, with at least 6.5 million per sample. Trizol reagent was used to extract total RNA from PBMCs, with at least 5.5 micrograms per sample. For every donor, flow cytometry on a PBMC aliquot measured the percentage of naive CD45RAhigh/CD27high T cells. For CDR1 and CDR2, the germline V gene lists SQVTM and ANQGSEA. The CDR3 covers 14 residues, taking in both the cysteine and the phenylalanine. The only DNA kept is the CDR3, 42 bases in frame from the first base. The junction shows trimming of 0 bases on V and 5 bases on J, plus 11 bases between the germline ends.

Broader findings and caveats from the paper: A strong correlation was found between observed TCR beta diversity and the percentage of naive T cells measured by flow cytometry. As age increased, observed TCR beta diversity per million T cells dropped in a roughly linear way, and a significant reduction was already evident by age approximately 40. Bulk unsorted PBMC profiling prevented conclusive comparison of naive and antigen-experienced compartments. Compared with the aged group, the long-lived group had more naive CD4+ T cells, fewer expanded clones and increased TCR diversity, suggesting age selection. Estimates of total diversity based on one million sequenced T cells were regarded as lower bounds and as underestimates. Because the CMV infection status of the donors was unknown, age-related changes in expanded clonotypes may potentially have been confounded.

Recombination joined TRBV29-1 with TRBJ2-1; the D gene is perhaps TRBD1, on 5 matching bases. Source material: blood. The TCR originated in a woman older than 75 in good health. Donor details come from another sample of the same person, matched by shared clones. CDR3 loop: CSVEDIKGNNEQFF. The DNA sequence is as follows: TGCAGCGTTGAAGATATTAAGGGGAACAATGAGCAGTTCTTC.